Below are 11 T cell receptor beta chains sequenced from a single sample in a study of T-cell memory formation after mild COVID-19. MiXCR, applied by TCRdb to the 5' RACE reads, yields one record per CDR3 protein. The repertoire holds 530,000 or so distinct CDR3 sequences, 15% to 20% seen once, with just over 8% in the top ten. Sequencing input: PBMCs or a T cell subset sorted from them (not recorded which). These receptors all come from an adult woman who had mild COVID-19 (a few samples of this study predate the infection). Cell type and time point are not known.

In its sample, this clonotype was seen many times. The chain recombines TRBV5-6 with TRBJ2-1; D call uncertain. V was cut by 0 bases and J by 1 base, with 5 bases left in between. The CDR3 covers 14 residues. CDR1 SGHDT and CDR2 YYEEEE come from the germline V gene. The CDR3 reads CASSLDRSYNEQFF. The CDR3 nucleotides read TGTGCCAGCAGCTTGGACAGATCCTACAATGAGCAGTTCTTC. Full variable domain (outside the CDR3, taken from reference TRBV5-6 and TRBJ2-1): DAGVTQSPTHLIKTRGQQVTLRCSPKSGHDTVSWYQQALGQGPQFIFQYYEEEERQRGNFPDRFSGHQFPNYSSELNVNALLLGDSALYLCASSLDRSYNEQFFGPGTRLTVL.

This clonotype was observed a few times. The V call is TRBV4-2, the J call TRBJ1-2, with D unresolved. Trimming cost V 8 bases and J 4 bases, with 11 bases left between them. Germline V gene lookup returns CDR1 LGHNA and CDR2 YNFKEQ. The CDR3 has 12 amino acids. As DNA, the CDR3 is TGTGCCAGCGGGAAGGCAGCCTATGGCTACACCTTC. Amino acid sequence: CASGKAAYGYTF.

This clonotype has ten or more counts. V and J are TRBV29-1 and TRBJ2-1; 8 bases match TRBD1. J gave up 8 bases and V 6 bases, and 6 bases lay outside the gene matches. This CDR3 is 12 amino acids long. Germline values: CDR1 SQVTM, CDR2 ANQGSEA. DNA of the CDR3: TGCAGCGTGCGACAGGGGAGAGATGAGCAGTTCTTC. It encodes CSVRQGRDEQFF.

The rearrangement uses TRBV7-6 and TRBJ2-7; D gene unclear. The CDR3 covers 13 residues. The ends were cut back, 5 bases at V and 3 bases at J, with 11 bases in the middle. In germline, CDR1 is SGHVS, CDR2 FNYEAQ. The CDR3, as DNA: TGTGCCAGCAGCCCCCGGGCTGGCTACGAGCAGTACTTC. The encoded protein is CASSPRAGYEQYF.

This clonotype was found a few times. The chain couples TRBV15 to TRBJ2-6; possible D gene TRBD1, 6 bases. The V end lost 3 bases, the J end lost 4 bases, and 16 bases lay between the germline ends. The CDR3 totals 17 residues. Germline V CDR1 and CDR2: LNHNV, YYDKDF (reference sequence). The CDR3 nucleotides are TGTGCCACCAGCAGGAAAACAGGGTCCTGGGGGGCCAACGTCCTGACTTTC. Residues: CATSRKTGSWGANVLTF.

The chain employs TRBV7-2 and TRBJ2-6; TRBD1 aligns across 9 bases. V shed 3 bases, J shed 2 bases, and the junction held 2 bases outside the gene matches. Germline CDR1 and CDR2: SGHTA and FQGNSA. This CDR3 has 16 amino acids. The CDR3 nucleotides read TGTGCCAGCAGCTTGCGGACAGGGGCTGGGGCCAACGTCCTGACTTTC. As protein: CASSLRTGAGANVLTF.

This clonotype was counted a few times. The chain links TRBV27 to TRBJ2-3; perhaps TRBD1 as D (8 bases). Trimming removed 3 bases at V and 9 bases at J, with 16 bases between. In germline, CDR1 is MNHEY, CDR2 SMNVEV (reference sequence). The CDR3 loop spans 14 amino acids. The CDR3 region is CASSFSGQGGTQYF. The DNA of the CDR3 is TGTGCCAGCAGTTTTTCTGGACAGGGAGGGACGCAGTATTTT.

This clonotype turned up a few times. The chain recombines TRBV27 with TRBJ2-5, with D possibly being TRBD1 (6 bases). Germline V CDR1 and CDR2: MNHEY, SMNVEV (reference sequence). V lost 4 bases, J lost 0 bases, and 12 bases lay in between. The CDR3 covers 15 residues. The CDR3 protein is CASSSGTLNQETQYF. CDR3 nucleotide sequence: TGTGCCAGCAGTTCGGGGACACTCAACCAAGAGACCCAGTACTTC.

This sequence joins TRBV29-1 and TRBJ1-4; TRBD1 aligns across 9 bases. The J segment lost 7 bases and the V segment lost 6 bases, leaving 6 bases of the junction unmatched. CDR1 and CDR2 from the germline V gene are SQVTM and ANQGSEA. The CDR3 totals 13 residues. The CDR3 protein is CSVNRGQGEKLFF. The CDR3 DNA sequence: TGCAGCGTGAACAGGGGGCAGGGTGAAAAACTGTTTTTT.

V usage is TRBV19 and J usage is TRBJ2-3; 7 bases agree with TRBD1. CDR1 is LNHDA and CDR2 is SQIVND in the germline V gene (reference sequence). This CDR3 has 16 residues. V gave up 6 bases and J gave up 2 bases; unmatched junction bases: 11. The chain's CDR3 is CASRGVRDRVTDTQYF. CDR3 in DNA: TGTGCCAGTAGAGGGGTCCGGGACAGAGTCACAGATACGCAGTATTTT.

This clonotype showed up just a few times. This rearrangement joins TRBV7-9 to TRBJ1-2; possible D gene TRBD1, 5 bases. V was trimmed by 10 bases and J by 8 bases, leaving 20 bases between them. The CDR3 spans 13 residues. Germline CDR1 reads SEHNR; CDR2 reads FQNEAQ (reference sequence). The DNA of the CDR3 is TGTGCCACCTCCCCTGGGGGGTTTGCCGGCTACACCTTC. It encodes CATSPGGFAGYTF.